The T cell receptor beta chain under discussion was sequenced for a study of TIL therapy for anti-PD-1-resistant metastatic lung cancer. Study-level background: Patients then received nivolumab; progressors got lymphodepletion, TIL and IL-2. Tumors carried a median about 1.5 non-synonymous mutations per megabase. Study results and limitations: Infused TIL clonotypes partially replaced the baseline blood repertoire, then decayed over months. This highly selected cohort may not generalize to typical lung cancer patients.

This sample's time point: pre-treatment sample, taken before nivolumab and TIL therapy. Deletions cut 1 base from V and 7 bases from J, with 14 bases between. The germline gives CDR1 SEHNR, CDR2 FQNEAQ (reference sequence). The CDR3 runs 14 residues. The immunoSEQ assay was v3. Here immunoSEQ multiplex PCR was the method, and the copy in TCRdb shows in-frame clones only, minus some. The sample records about 59,000 clones, roughly 70% being singletons. Remarks on this clone: Its target is unknown.

The chain links TRBV7-9 to TRBJ2-7, with D unclear. The sequence derives from a person aged 25 to 85 with non-small cell lung cancer. The sample here was blood, taken at baseline. CDR3 nucleotides: TGTGCCAGCAGCTTAGGATTTGCTGGACGGGAGCAGTACTTC. It specifies CASSLGFAGREQYF.